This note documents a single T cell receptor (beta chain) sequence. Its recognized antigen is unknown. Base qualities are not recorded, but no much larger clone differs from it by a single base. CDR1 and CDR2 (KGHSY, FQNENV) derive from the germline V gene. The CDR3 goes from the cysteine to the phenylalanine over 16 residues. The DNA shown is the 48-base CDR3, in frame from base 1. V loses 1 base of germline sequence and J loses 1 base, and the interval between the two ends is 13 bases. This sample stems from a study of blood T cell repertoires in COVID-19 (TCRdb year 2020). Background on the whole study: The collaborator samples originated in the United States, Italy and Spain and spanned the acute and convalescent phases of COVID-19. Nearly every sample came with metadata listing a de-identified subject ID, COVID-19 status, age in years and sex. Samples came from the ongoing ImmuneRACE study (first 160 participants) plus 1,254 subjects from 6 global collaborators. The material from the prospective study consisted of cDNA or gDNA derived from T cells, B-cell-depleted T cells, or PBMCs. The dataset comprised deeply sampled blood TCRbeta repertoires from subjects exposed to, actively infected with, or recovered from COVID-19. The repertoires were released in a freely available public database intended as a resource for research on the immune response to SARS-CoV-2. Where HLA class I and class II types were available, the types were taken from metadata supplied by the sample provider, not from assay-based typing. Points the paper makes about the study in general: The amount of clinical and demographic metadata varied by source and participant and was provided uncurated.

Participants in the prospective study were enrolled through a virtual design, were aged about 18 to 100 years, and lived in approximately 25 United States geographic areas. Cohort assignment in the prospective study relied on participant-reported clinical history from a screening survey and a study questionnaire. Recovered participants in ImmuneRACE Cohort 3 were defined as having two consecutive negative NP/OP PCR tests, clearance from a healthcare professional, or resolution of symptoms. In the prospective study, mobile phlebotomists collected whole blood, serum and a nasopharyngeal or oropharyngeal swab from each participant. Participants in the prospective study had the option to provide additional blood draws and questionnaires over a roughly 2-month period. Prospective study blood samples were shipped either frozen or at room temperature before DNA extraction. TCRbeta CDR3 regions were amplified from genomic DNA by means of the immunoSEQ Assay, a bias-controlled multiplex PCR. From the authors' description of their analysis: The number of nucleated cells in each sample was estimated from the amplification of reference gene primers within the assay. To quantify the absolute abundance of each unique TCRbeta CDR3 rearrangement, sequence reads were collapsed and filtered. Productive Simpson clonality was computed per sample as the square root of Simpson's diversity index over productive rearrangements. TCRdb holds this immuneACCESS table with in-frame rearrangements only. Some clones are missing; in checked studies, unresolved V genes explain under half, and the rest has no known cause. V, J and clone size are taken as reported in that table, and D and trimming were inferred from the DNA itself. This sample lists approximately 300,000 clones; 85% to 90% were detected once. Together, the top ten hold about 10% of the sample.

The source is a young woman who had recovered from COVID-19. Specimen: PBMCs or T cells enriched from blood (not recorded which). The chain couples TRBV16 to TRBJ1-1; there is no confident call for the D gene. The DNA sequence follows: TGTGCCAGCAGCCAATGGGCCCCGTGGAAGAACACTGAAGCTTTCTTT. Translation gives CASSQWAPWKNTEAFF.